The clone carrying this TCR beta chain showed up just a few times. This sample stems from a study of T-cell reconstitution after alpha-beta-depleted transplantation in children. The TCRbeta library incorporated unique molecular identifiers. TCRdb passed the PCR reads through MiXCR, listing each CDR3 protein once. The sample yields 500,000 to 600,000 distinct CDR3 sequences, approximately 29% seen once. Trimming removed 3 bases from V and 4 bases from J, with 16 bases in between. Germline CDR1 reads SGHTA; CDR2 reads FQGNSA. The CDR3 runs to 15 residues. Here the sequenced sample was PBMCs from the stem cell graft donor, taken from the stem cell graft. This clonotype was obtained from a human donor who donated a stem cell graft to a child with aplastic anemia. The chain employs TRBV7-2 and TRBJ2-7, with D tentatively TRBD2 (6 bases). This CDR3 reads CASSLAAGRQYEQYV. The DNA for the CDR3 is TGTGCCAGCAGCTTGGCCGCGGGACGGCAATACGAGCAGTACGTC.